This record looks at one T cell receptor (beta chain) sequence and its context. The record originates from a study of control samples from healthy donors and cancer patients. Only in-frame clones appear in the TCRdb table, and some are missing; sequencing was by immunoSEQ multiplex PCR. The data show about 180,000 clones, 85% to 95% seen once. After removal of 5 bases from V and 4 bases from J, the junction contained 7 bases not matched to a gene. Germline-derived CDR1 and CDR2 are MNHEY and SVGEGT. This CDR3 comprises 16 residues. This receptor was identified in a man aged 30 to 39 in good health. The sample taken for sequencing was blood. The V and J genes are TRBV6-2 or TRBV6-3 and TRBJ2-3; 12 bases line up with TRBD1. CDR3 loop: CASSTRDRGLADTQYF. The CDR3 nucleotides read TGTGCCAGCAGTACCCGGGACAGGGGGCTCGCAGATACGCAGTATTTT.